This T cell receptor beta chain was obtained from a study of Graves' ophthalmopathy and Graves' hyperthyroidism. The table lists this clonotype with a count of one. Its antigen is not known. The CDR3 totals 14 residues. The ends were cut back, 7 bases at V and 1 base at J, with 13 bases in the middle. Germline assignment: CDR1 MRHNA and CDR2 SNTAGT. Hyperthyroidism counted as stable given no ophthalmopathy within 18 months of follow-up. Findings and caveats of the study: Blood also harbored most expanded thyroid clonotypes above 0.001 frequency. Ophthalmopathy could be told apart from stable hyperthyroidism by a 13-signature model (around 90% sensitivity, around 81% specificity).

RNA transcripts yielded amplified TCR beta CDR3 regions. First-round RT-PCR employed HTBI primers, with a second-round multiplex PCR after it. TCRdb ran MiXCR on the multiplex PCR reads and lists one entry per CDR3 protein. The table has 400,000 or so distinct CDR3 sequences, roughly a sixth seen once. Sample: peripheral blood. The J gene is TRBJ1-1, the V gene TRBV6-4, with a weak D call TRBD1 (6 bases). The TCR sequence derives from an adult woman with stable Graves' hyperthyroidism. The CDR3 here is CASTGQLQNTEAFF. Written as DNA, the CDR3 is TGTGCCAGCACCGGACAGTTACAGAACACTGAAGCTTTCTTT.